This passage covers 9 T cell receptor beta chains from one sample sequenced in a study of shared clonotypes between healthy human individuals. The data were produced by immunoSEQ multiplex PCR, yet TCRdb's version contains in-frame clones alone and is incomplete. The sample lists approximately 1.1 million clones; around three quarters were seen once. The specimen sequenced was memory CD4+ T cells from PBMCs. This sample's subset: CD45RA-negative fraction. These receptors all stem from a man aged 18-30 years in good health. Some clones in this sample may be carry-over from other donors' samples.

The V gene is TRBV27, the J gene TRBJ2-2, with unresolved D. This CDR3 is 13 amino acids long. Germline CDR1 MNHEY, CDR2 SMNVEV (reference sequence). V was shortened by 7 bases and J by 2 bases, with 8 bases between the two germline ends. CDR3 sequence reads: CASTSRNTGELFF. The CDR3 DNA is TGTGCCAGCACCTCGCGTAACACCGGGGAGCTGTTTTTT.

This chain joins TRBV9 and TRBJ2-5, with D perhaps TRBD1 (5 bases). Germline assignment: CDR1 SGDLS and CDR2 YYNGEE. Trimming pared 4 bases from V and 0 bases from J, leaving 13 bases between. CDR3 length: 15 residues. DNA of the CDR3: TGTGCCAGCAGCCGAGACGCAGGGTACCAAGAGACCCAGTACTTC. Translated: CASSRDAGYQETQYF.

V usage is TRBV27 and J usage is TRBJ1-5, with 7 bases lining up with TRBD1. CDR1 is MNHEY, CDR2 SMNVEV, per germline (reference sequence). The CDR3 length is 15 residues. J was trimmed by 4 bases and V by 2 bases; bases with no gene match: 5. The CDR3 nucleotides are TGTGCCAGCAGTTTACCACAGGGGAGGAATCAGCCCCAGCATTTT. This sequence encodes CASSLPQGRNQPQHF.

The V gene is TRBV11-2, the J gene TRBJ2-7; 9 bases agree with TRBD2. The CDR3 consists of 14 residues. CDR1 and CDR2 from the germline V gene are SGHAT and FQNNGV. J lost 3 bases, V lost 2 bases, and 2 bases had no gene match. In DNA, the CDR3 is TGTGCCAGCAGCTTATCTAGCGGGAACTACGAGCAGTACTTC. Amino acids: CASSLSSGNYEQYF.

The chain uses TRBV7-9 and TRBJ2-3, with D possibly being TRBD2 (6 bases). CDR3 length: 16 residues. With 2 bases removed from V and 4 bases from J, the gap between germline ends came to 16 bases. In germline, CDR1 is SEHNR, CDR2 FQNEAQ (reference sequence). Here the CDR3 DNA reads TGTGCCAGCAGCTTAATAGGCGGGATTGTAGCAGATACGCAGTATTTT. It codes for CASSLIGGIVADTQYF.

The rearrangement uses TRBV5-1 and TRBJ1-1; no definite D call. The CDR3 has 14 amino acids. V was trimmed by 1 base and J by 1 base, leaving 8 bases between them. From germline, CDR1 is SGHRS and CDR2 YFSETQ. CDR3 nucleotides: TGCGCCAGCAGCTTGTTCCACGGGAACACTGAAGCTTTCTTT. It codes for CASSLFHGNTEAFF.

This clone was detected only a few times. Other DNA variants within this sample encode the same CDR3. V and J are TRBV30 and TRBJ1-3, with unresolved D. CDR3 length equals 12 residues. Germline CDR1 reads GTSNPN; CDR2 reads SVGIG (reference sequence). Trimming took 0 bases from V and 2 from J, leaving 2 bases between them. The CDR3 DNA reads as TGTGCCTGGAGTGTAACTGGAAACACCATATATTTT. This translates into CAWSVTGNTIYF.

The CDR3 DNA sequence: TGTGCCAGCAGCTTGGCCGGGACAGGGTCCGGGGAGCTGTTTTTT. Its translation is CASSLAGTGSGELFF. The chain recombines TRBV5-4 with TRBJ2-2; TRBD1 matches at 9 bases. Germline V gene lookup returns CDR1 SGHNT and CDR2 YYREEE (reference sequence). This CDR3 comprises 15 residues. Trimming at V came to 0 bases and at J to 6 bases, leaving 3 bases not matched to a gene.

A single count supports this clone. This rearrangement joins TRBV6-1 to TRBJ2-1, with 9 bases that match TRBD2. Germline V gene sequence: CDR1 MNHNS, CDR2 SASEGT. Trimming removed 9 bases from V and 5 bases from J; junction bases left unmatched: 11. This CDR3 spans 15 amino acids. CDR3 protein: CARHPVTSGNNEQFF. CDR3 nucleotides: TGTGCCAGGCACCCCGTGACTAGCGGAAACAATGAGCAGTTCTTC.